Below, 23 T cell receptor beta chains from the same sample are listed, as sequenced in a study of CD8+ T cells in alopecia areata. This sample's treatment: oral pan-JAK inhibitor, 5-10 mg twice daily. cDNA reverse transcribed from extracted RNA served as the sequencing template. The repertoire was sequenced with immunoSEQ multiplex PCR; TCRdb's copy has only in-frame clones and lacks some. The data show under 150,000 clones, 53% seen once. The material sequenced was CD4+ T cells sorted from blood, taken at week 4, from a patient treated with tofacitinib. The receptors shown here come from a human donor with alopecia areata.

The chain has TRBV7-8 and TRBJ1-1, with a possible D match to TRBD1 (5 bases). Trimming removed 4 bases at V and 5 bases at J, with 20 bases between. This CDR3 spans 16 amino acids. CDR1 and CDR2 (germline): SGHVS, FQNEAQ. For the CDR3, the DNA is TGTGCCAGCAGCTCGGATCACGGGGGGAAGAGGACTGAAGCTTTCTTT. Protein: CASSSDHGGKRTEAFF. The whole variable domain, remainder taken from reference TRBV7-8 and TRBJ1-1, is GAGVSQSPRYKVAKRGQDVALRCDPISGHVSLFWYQQALGQGPEFLTYFQNEAQLDKSGLPSDRFFAERPEGSVSTLKIQRTQQEDSAVYLCASSSDHGGKRTEAFFGQGTRLTVV.

The table lists this clone with a few counts. This chain connects TRBV21-1 to TRBJ1-1; TRBD1 is the table's D call, not checked against the DNA. TRBV21-1 is a pseudogene locus. This CDR3 has 15 amino acids. The chain's CDR3 is CASSKGYRDNTEAFF. For the CDR3, the DNA is TGTGCCAGCAGCAAAGGGTACAGGGACAACACTGAAGCTTTCTTT.

The V and J genes are TRBV7-2 and TRBJ1-6; the D gene is possibly TRBD1 (5 bases). Germline V CDR1 and CDR2: SGHTA, FQGNSA. Trimming took off 2 bases at V and 7 bases at J, with 12 bases between the two ends. The CDR3 is made up of 15 amino acids. The CDR3 region has the DNA TGTGCCAGCAGCTTACAGGGTGGAGGGAATTCACCCCTCCACTTT. It is translated as CASSLQGGGNSPLHF.

The chain has TRBV6-1 and TRBJ2-7, with D unclear. There are 14 residues in the CDR3. Germline CDR1 MNHNS, CDR2 SASEGT. V lost 5 bases, J lost 3 bases, and 14 bases lay in between. The DNA of the CDR3 is TGTGCCAGCAGTTTCGGCTGGGTGGGCTACGAGCAGTACTTC. This sequence encodes CASSFGWVGYEQYF.

The chain couples TRBV30 to TRBJ2-4; TRBD1 matches at 8 bases. After removal of 1 base from V and 5 bases from J, the junction contained 4 bases not matched to a gene. Germline assignment: CDR1 GTSNPN and CDR2 SVGIG (reference sequence). The CDR3 consists of 14 residues. The CDR3, as DNA: TGTGCCTGGAGTGCCGGACAGGGACAAAACATTCAGTACTTC. Translating it yields CAWSAGQGQNIQYF.

This clone showed up just a few times. V usage is TRBV7-2 and J usage is TRBJ2-7; 12 bases match TRBD2. Germline loops: CDR1 SGHTA, CDR2 FQGNSA. This CDR3 spans 13 amino acids. V dropped 5 bases and J dropped 7; count of bases not matched to a gene: 3. In DNA, the CDR3 is TGTGCCAGCAGCGACGGACTAGCGGGGGAGCAGTACTTC. The encoded protein is CASSDGLAGEQYF.

This chain connects TRBV15 to TRBJ2-7; 13 bases agree with TRBD2. The V and J ends lost 7 bases and 2 bases, in that order; junction bases with no gene match: 5. Per the germline V gene, CDR1 is LNHNV and CDR2 is YYDKDF (reference sequence). CDR3 length: 15 amino acids. CDR3 coding DNA: TGTGCCACCACCGCCGGGACTAGCGGGACCTACGAGCAGTACTTC. Amino acids: CATTAGTSGTYEQYF.

J is TRBJ1-3 and V is TRBV30; D remains ambiguous. The V end was cut by 8 bases, the J end by 4 bases, with 12 bases between. This CDR3 region has 12 residues. CDR1 and CDR2 from the germline V gene are GTSNPN and SVGIG (reference sequence). CDR3 sequence: CAATSRGNTIYF. The DNA of the CDR3 is TGTGCCGCAACCTCCAGGGGAAACACCATATATTTT.

This clone was seen a few times. Other nucleotide sequences from this sample produce the same CDR3. The chain carries TRBV9 and TRBJ2-1, with 7 bases that match TRBD2. Germline lookup yields CDR1 SGDLS and CDR2 YYNGEE. The trim removed 0 bases at V and 0 bases at J, leaving 3 bases unmatched. This CDR3 is 16 amino acids long. CDR3 nucleotide sequence: TGTGCCAGCAGCGTAGAAGGCGGGAGCTCCTACAATGAGCAGTTCTTC. It is translated as CASSVEGGSSYNEQFF.

This chain links TRBV30 with TRBJ1-4; D perhaps matches TRBD1 (5 bases). Between the trimmed V and J ends, which lost 0 bases and 1 base, there was a span of 6 bases. This CDR3 comprises 14 residues. From germline, CDR1 is GTSNPN and CDR2 SVGIG (reference sequence). This CDR3 reads CAWSVDRTNEKLFF. The CDR3 region has the DNA TGTGCCTGGAGTGTAGACAGAACTAATGAAAAACTGTTTTTT.

A few counts support this clone. CDR3 loop: CASSRRGDLDEQFF. For the CDR3, the DNA is TGCGCCAGCAGCCGACGGGGCGATTTGGATGAGCAGTTCTTC. This rearrangement joins TRBV5-1 to TRBJ2-1; either TRBD1 or TRBD2 may supply D (5 bases each). CDR3 length equals 14 residues. With 4 bases removed from V and 8 bases from J, the gap between germline ends came to 16 bases. In germline, CDR1 is SGHRS, CDR2 YFSETQ.

This clone was seen a single time. CDR3 in amino acids: CASSAWDTSRSNEQFF. Written as DNA, the CDR3 is TGTGCCAGCAGCGCCTGGGACACCTCCCGCTCGAATGAGCAGTTCTTC. The chain uses TRBV9 and TRBJ2-1; D might be TRBD1 (6 bases). The CDR3 totals 16 residues. The V and J ends lost 3 bases and 7 bases respectively, with 20 bases between them. Germline CDR1 is SGDLS and CDR2 is YYNGEE.

Of note for this clone: At one boundary the junction diverges from the germline segment, which might be a read error. The rearrangement links TRBV6-1 to TRBJ1-2, with a weak D call TRBD1 (5 bases). The germline gives CDR1 MNHNS, CDR2 SASEGT. The CDR3 consists of 16 residues. This chain's CDR3 is CASSEASYRPRVSYTF. In nucleotides, the CDR3 is TGTGCCAGCAGCGAAGCAAGTTACAGGCCGAGAGTCAGCTACACCTTC.

This clone was counted only a few times. This chain links TRBV6-5 with TRBJ1-2, with TRBD1 identical over 10 bases. The CDR3 spans 15 residues. Germline CDR1 reads MNHEY; CDR2 reads SVGAGI. V shed 5 bases, J shed 3 bases, and the junction held 6 bases outside the gene matches. This chain's CDR3 is CASSKDRGLDYGYTF. CDR3 bases: TGTGCCAGCAGTAAAGACAGGGGGCTGGACTATGGCTACACCTTC.

DNA of the CDR3: TGTGCCAGCAGTCTGAGGTTCACGGGCACTGAAGCTTTCTTT. It encodes CASSLRFTGTEAFF. V is TRBV6-5 and J is TRBJ1-1; D is undetermined. Trimming took off 5 bases at V and 4 bases at J, with 14 bases between the two ends. The CDR3 is made up of 14 amino acids. CDR1 is MNHEY, CDR2 SVGAGI, per germline.

This clone was found once. The rearrangement links TRBV9 to TRBJ2-7; D gene unclear. The V and J ends lost 1 base and 6 bases respectively, with 14 bases between them. Germline values: CDR1 SGDLS, CDR2 YYNGEE. The CDR3 sequence is 14 residues long. CDR3 sequence: CASSVLDNRSEQYF. The CDR3 DNA reads as TGTGCCAGCAGCGTACTCGATAATCGGTCCGAGCAGTACTTC.

The chain uses TRBV20-1 and TRBJ1-2; no clear D. This CDR3 has 8 amino acids. Germline V gene lookup returns CDR1 DFQATT and CDR2 SNEGSKA (reference sequence). Trimming shortened V by 5 bases and J by 6 bases, and 1 base separated the two germline ends. CDR3 DNA sequence: TGCAGTGCTGATGGCTACACCTTC. It translates to CSADGYTF.

This chain joins TRBV7-6 and TRBJ1-1; 9 bases match TRBD1. The V and J ends lost 4 bases and 4 bases, in that order; junction bases with no gene match: 10. Germline CDR1 reads SGHVS; CDR2 reads FNYEAQ. The CDR3 spans 16 residues. The CDR3 DNA reads as TGTGCCAGCAGCTCGACAGGGGGAGCCGCAAGCACTGAAGCTTTCTTT. The encoded protein is CASSSTGGAASTEAFF.

The chain carries TRBV19 and TRBJ1-6, with 8 bases matching TRBD1. The CDR3 length is 15 residues. Germline assignment: CDR1 LNHDA and CDR2 SQIVND (reference sequence). V shed 5 bases, J shed 9 bases, and the junction held 9 bases outside the gene matches. Written as DNA, the CDR3 is TGTGCCAGTAGTTCTGACAGGGGAATTGGTTCACCCCTCCACTTT. Its translation is CASSSDRGIGSPLHF.

The chain uses TRBV7-2 and TRBJ1-6; weak D call: TRBD1 (5 bases). This CDR3 has 17 residues. Germline V lookup: CDR1 SGHTA, CDR2 FQGNSA. V was trimmed by 1 base and J by 7 bases, leaving 17 bases between them. The CDR3 bases are TGTGCCAGCAGCTTAGGTCAGGGAGGATCGATCAATTCACCCCTCCACTTT. It yields the protein CASSLGQGGSINSPLHF.

The chain has TRBV4-1 and TRBJ2-1; 15 bases match TRBD2. This CDR3 is built from 17 residues. Trimming removed 4 bases from V and 8 bases from J; junction bases left unmatched: 9. The germline gives CDR1 MGHRA, CDR2 YSYEKL. The CDR3 sequence: CASSRTGLAGGSDEQFF. In DNA, the CDR3 is TGCGCCAGCAGCCGAACTGGACTAGCGGGGGGGTCGGATGAGCAGTTCTTC.

V and J are TRBV30 and TRBJ1-2, with a possible D match to TRBD1 (5 bases). This CDR3 is built from 16 residues. V lost 0 bases, J lost 2 bases, and 16 bases lay in between. Germline V gene lookup returns CDR1 GTSNPN and CDR2 SVGIG (reference sequence). DNA for the CDR3: TGTGCCTGGAGTGTCCCCAGCAGGGACCTAAACTATGGCTACACCTTC. This sequence encodes CAWSVPSRDLNYGYTF.

V usage is TRBV6-1 and J usage is TRBJ2-7; 8 nucleotides line up with TRBD1. The CDR3 sequence is 14 residues long. J gave up 1 base and V 6 bases, and 5 bases lay outside the gene matches. Germline assignment: CDR1 MNHNS and CDR2 SASEGT. CDR3 sequence (DNA): TGTGCCAGCAGCGGGACAGGAAAATCCTACGAGCAGTACTTC. It is translated as CASSGTGKSYEQYF.